The clone carrying this TCR beta chain was detected a few times. Seattle patient enrollment occurred during active infection, with longitudinal follow-up thereafter. The data belong to a study of blood T cell repertoires in COVID-19. Only in-frame clones appear in the TCRdb table, and some are missing; sequencing was by immunoSEQ multiplex PCR. The sample includes fewer than 85,000 clones, 75% to 85% of them seen just once. The CDR3 spans 13 residues. CDR1 is MNHEY, CDR2 SVGAGI, per germline. Trimming pared 6 bases from V and 8 bases from J, leaving 16 bases between. This chain uses TRBV6-5 with TRBJ1-2, with a tentative D call TRBD1 (5 bases). This TCR was sampled from a man aged 25-45 years with COVID-19, enrolled during active disease. Sequencing was carried out using peripheral blood. The CDR3 reads CASSLDRISGYTF. Here the CDR3 DNA reads TGTGCCAGCAGCCTCGACAGAATCTCAGGCTACACCTTC.